This T cell receptor (beta chain) was captured in a study of identical twins. The study, taken as a whole, reports: Models came in too low on out-of-frame TCR alpha sharing in monozygotic twins. Twin pairs' shared out-of-frame alpha sequences were enriched in low generation probability.

Healthy Caucasians, and only they, were the donors. CDR1 and CDR2 from the germline V gene are WSHSY and SAAADI. The V and J ends lost 4 bases and 2 bases, in that order; junction bases with no gene match: 6. The CDR3 has 17 residues. TCRdb ran MiXCR on the 5' RACE reads and lists one entry per CDR3 protein. Counted here are about 280,000 distinct CDR3 sequences, roughly 8.6% occurring once; the ten biggest clones make up over 2%. This clonotype was observed many times. Its antigen remains unknown. The same specimen was also included in a second study, on yellow fever vaccine responses in identical twins.

The genes are TRBV10-2 and TRBJ2-3; 13 nucleotides agree with TRBD2. This sequence was found in a woman under 30 in good health. The sequencing sample was made of memory (CD45RO+) T cells sorted from blood. The CDR3 DNA reads TGCGCCAGCAGTGGACTAGCGGGAGGCATAAACACAGATACGCAGTATTTT. It specifies CASSGLAGGINTDTQYF.